Presented here are 27 T cell receptor beta chains from one specimen sequenced in a study of CD8 T cells in ankylosing spondylitis. In TCRdb, the 5' RACE reads were re-called with MiXCR into one record per CDR3 protein. The table has more than 250,000 distinct CDR3 sequences, around 10% seen once; the top ten hold roughly 9.2%. Sequenced material: blood, either unsorted or a sorted T cell fraction (not recorded which). These receptors were collected from a female donor with ankylosing spondylitis or in good health (not recorded which).

This clonotype showed up just a few times. The chain has TRBV6-6 and TRBJ2-7, with a weak D call TRBD1 (6 bases). CDR3 size: 12 residues. Germline CDR1 is MNHNY and CDR2 is SVGAGI (reference sequence). With 8 bases removed from V and 4 bases from J, the gap between germline ends came to 12 bases. The CDR3 region is CASGGSEYEQYF. The CDR3 DNA is TGTGCCAGCGGGGGCTCCGAGTACGAGCAGTACTTC.

This clonotype was picked up a small number of times. V usage is TRBV7-3 and J usage is TRBJ2-2; D gene ambiguous. CDR3 length: 16 amino acids. Trimming shortened V by 2 bases and J by 2 bases, and 12 bases separated the two germline ends. Germline V lookup: CDR1 SGHTA, CDR2 FQGTGA. The CDR3 protein is CASSLDGQINTGELFF. DNA of the CDR3: TGTGCCAGCAGCTTAGACGGTCAGATTAACACCGGGGAGCTGTTTTTT.

The rearrangement uses TRBV19 and TRBJ1-2, with D maybe TRBD1 (5 bases). The CDR3 extends over 12 amino acids. CDR1 is LNHDA, CDR2 SQIVND, per germline (reference sequence). The ends were cut back, 2 bases at V and 7 bases at J, with 8 bases in the middle. The CDR3 region has the DNA TGTGCCAGTAGTATAAAGACAGCTGGCTACACCTTC. Encoded protein: CASSIKTAGYTF.

This clonotype turned up a few times. The genes are TRBV21-1 and TRBJ2-1. TRBV21-1 is termed a pseudogene. The length of the CDR3 is 16 residues. The CDR3 here is CASSKVNSSRYNEQFF. CDR3 nucleotide sequence: TGTGCCAGCAGCAAAGTGAACAGTTCTCGTTACAATGAGCAGTTCTTC.

This clonotype was counted at least ten times. This sequence joins TRBV10-3 and TRBJ2-3; either TRBD1 or TRBD2 may fit D (5 bases each). CDR1 and CDR2 from the germline V gene are ENHRY and SYGVKD. The CDR3 runs 16 residues. Trimming left V 3 bases short and J 2 bases short, with 15 bases between. This chain's CDR3 is CAISDIRGRATDTQYF. The CDR3 bases are TGTGCCATCAGTGATATTCGGGGCCGCGCCACAGATACGCAGTATTTT.

This clonotype was counted ten times or more. This chain uses TRBV5-1 with TRBJ1-1, with a weak D call TRBD1 (6 bases). This CDR3 has 13 residues. V was shortened by 2 bases and J by 3 bases, with 8 bases between the two germline ends. The germline CDR1 and CDR2 sequences are SGHRS and YFSETQ. CDR3 nucleotides: TGCGCCAGCAGCTTTCCAGGGGACACTGAAGCTTTCTTT. Encoded protein: CASSFPGDTEAFF.

This clonotype was seen many times. The gene calls are TRBV12-3 or TRBV12-4 and TRBJ1-5, with D possibly being TRBD1 (5 bases). Trimming cost V 9 bases and J 8 bases, with 11 bases left between them. The CDR3 totals 11 residues. The CDR3 DNA is TGTGCCAGTCAGGGACGGGAGCCCCAGCATTTT. This sequence encodes CASQGREPQHF.

This clonotype occurred many times. The chain couples TRBV4-3 to TRBJ2-2, with TRBD2 matching over 8 bases. The CDR3 consists of 18 residues. J lost 3 bases, V lost 0 bases, and 9 bases had no gene match. The germline V gene has CDR1 LGHNA and CDR2 YSLEER. CDR3 loop: CASSQDEGTRGYTGELFF. The CDR3 DNA follows: TGCGCCAGCAGCCAAGACGAAGGGACTAGAGGTTACACCGGGGAGCTGTTTTTT.

V and J are TRBV28 and TRBJ1-5, with D perhaps matching TRBD1 (5 bases). Looked up from germline, CDR1 is MDHEN and CDR2 is SYDVKM. Deletions cut 2 bases from V and 9 bases from J, with 14 bases between. This CDR3 spans 14 amino acids. In nucleotides, the CDR3 is TGTGCCAGCAGTTTACCTGGGGGGGTGACGCCCCAGCATTTT. This sequence encodes CASSLPGGVTPQHF.

This clonotype was seen at least ten times. The chain is built from TRBV7-9 and TRBJ2-3, with D possibly TRBD2 on 6 matching bases. V was shortened by 4 bases and J by 2 bases, with 13 bases between the two germline ends. CDR3 length: 15 amino acids. Germline CDR1 SEHNR, CDR2 FQNEAQ (reference sequence). CDR3 sequence (DNA): TGTGCCAGCAGCTCCGACGGACTACACACAGATACGCAGTATTTT. Translation: CASSSDGLHTDTQYF.

Many counts were recorded for this clonotype. The chain has TRBV6-4 and TRBJ2-1; D not resolved. The ends were cut back, 1 base at V and 7 bases at J, with 11 bases in the middle. CDR3 length: 14 residues. Germline CDR1 is MRHNA and CDR2 is SNTAGT. CDR3 sequence (DNA): TGTGCCAGCAGTGACTGGTATAATTCAAATGAGCAGTTCTTC. This translates into CASSDWYNSNEQFF.

This clonotype was counted at least ten times. CDR3 in DNA: TGCAGTGCTAGTGACCTAGCGAGGTCCTACAATGAGCAGTTCTTC. Translation gives CSASDLARSYNEQFF. V and J are TRBV20-1 and TRBJ2-1, with a tentative D call TRBD2 (6 bases). V was shortened by 3 bases and J by 1 base, with 13 bases between the two germline ends. The germline V gene encodes CDR1 DFQATT and CDR2 SNEGSKA (reference sequence). This CDR3 region has 15 residues.

J is TRBJ2-5 and V is TRBV20-1, with D perhaps matching TRBD2 (6 bases). CDR3 length: 13 amino acids. V was clipped by 7 bases and J by 1 base, with 13 bases between them. The V gene's germline CDR1 is DFQATT and CDR2 SNEGSKA (reference sequence). The CDR3 spells CSGSRTTQETQYF. For the CDR3, the DNA is TGCAGTGGATCGCGGACTACCCAAGAGACCCAGTACTTC.

The chain employs TRBV5-1 and TRBJ2-7; 8 bases match TRBD2. The CDR3 has 13 residues. Germline CDR1 SGHRS, CDR2 YFSETQ. Trimming removed 6 bases from V and 6 bases from J; junction bases left unmatched: 8. CDR3 loop: CASNGAGVAEQYF. CDR3 DNA sequence: TGCGCCAGCAATGGAGCGGGAGTGGCCGAGCAGTACTTC.

This clonotype was seen many times. The rearrangement links TRBV7-3 to TRBJ2-3; tentatively, D is TRBD2 (5 bases). The CDR3 covers 13 residues. V lost 5 bases to trimming and J lost 5 bases, with 11 bases between them. The germline V gene encodes CDR1 SGHTA and CDR2 FQGTGA. The DNA for the CDR3 is TGTGCCAGCAGCCCAACGAGGGTAGATACGCAGTATTTT. As protein: CASSPTRVDTQYF. Combining the CDR3 with reference TRBV7-3 and TRBJ2-3 gives the whole variable domain GAGVSQTPSNKVTEKGKYVELRCDPISGHTALYWYRQSLGQGPEFLIYFQGTGAADDSGLPNDRFFAVRPEGSVSTLKIQRTERGDSAVYLCASSPTRVDTQYFGPGTRLTVL.

The chain is built from TRBV9 and TRBJ2-2; 10 nucleotides align to TRBD2. Germline V gene lookup returns CDR1 SGDLS and CDR2 YYNGEE. V shed 0 bases, J shed 0 bases, and the junction held 2 bases outside the gene matches. The CDR3 length is 17 residues. For the CDR3, the DNA is TGTGCCAGCAGCGTAGTAGCGGGGGGCTCGAACACCGGGGAGCTGTTTTTT. It encodes CASSVVAGGSNTGELFF.

This clonotype was seen many times. This chain connects TRBV7-2 to TRBJ2-3, with D uncertain. V lost 3 bases, J lost 0 bases, and 7 bases lay in between. The CDR3 loop spans 14 amino acids. CDR1 SGHTA and CDR2 FQGNSA come from the germline V gene. The CDR3 nucleotides read TGTGCCAGCAGCTTCGGCTTTAGCACAGATACGCAGTATTTT. It specifies CASSFGFSTDTQYF.

This clonotype was counted at least ten times. The genes are TRBV20-1 and TRBJ2-7; 7 bases are a match to TRBD2. CDR1 and CDR2 from the germline V gene are DFQATT and SNEGSKA (reference sequence). The CDR3 is made up of 13 amino acids. J was trimmed by 5 bases and V by 4 bases; bases with no gene match: 8. The CDR3 spells CSAISGLVHEQYF. The CDR3 DNA sequence: TGCAGTGCTATTAGCGGGCTGGTCCACGAGCAGTACTTC.

This clonotype was found many times. The chain combines TRBV9 with TRBJ2-3, with 7 bases fitting TRBD1. The V and J ends lost 2 bases and 5 bases, in that order; junction bases with no gene match: 8. The V gene's germline CDR1 is SGDLS and CDR2 YYNGEE. The length of the CDR3 is 15 residues. CDR3 protein: CASSVRTGNLDTQYF. CDR3 DNA: TGTGCCAGCAGCGTTAGGACAGGAAACTTAGATACGCAGTATTTT.

The V and J genes are TRBV30 and TRBJ1-1; a possible D gene is TRBD1 (5 bases). V was pared by 7 bases and J by 3 bases, with 18 bases between. Germline CDR1 GTSNPN, CDR2 SVGIG (reference sequence). There are 14 residues in the CDR3. The CDR3 sequence is CAFTAAPGDTEAFF. CDR3 DNA: TGTGCCTTTACCGCGGCCCCGGGGGACACTGAAGCTTTCTTT.

This clonotype has more than one count but fewer than ten. The J gene is TRBJ2-7, the V gene TRBV5-1, with TRBD2 matching 7 bases. With 3 bases clipped from V and 0 bases from J, the junction kept 6 bases outside the gene matches. Germline CDR1 reads SGHRS; CDR2 reads YFSETQ. The CDR3 runs to 15 residues. CDR3 sequence reads: CASSYPGRHSYEQYF. The CDR3 bases are TGCGCCAGCAGCTATCCCGGGAGGCACTCCTACGAGCAGTACTTC.

This clonotype is labeled medium-sized. The V and J genes are TRBV28 and TRBJ2-1; D is possibly TRBD1 (6 bases). Trimming cost V 6 bases and J 8 bases, with 20 bases left between them. Per germline, CDR1 MDHEN and CDR2 SYDVKM. The CDR3 totals 15 residues. The CDR3 loop reads CASSRRQTGRDEQFF. The CDR3 region has the DNA TGTGCCAGCAGCCGCCGTCAAACAGGGCGGGATGAGCAGTTCTTC. The full variable domain, completed using reference TRBV28 and TRBJ2-1, is DVKVTQSSRYLVKRTGEKVFLECVQDMDHENMFWYRQDPGLGLRLIYFSYDVKMKEKGDIPEGYSVSREKKERFSLILESASTNQTSMYLCASSRRQTGRDEQFFGPGTRLTVL.

This clonotype was counted many times. J is TRBJ2-7 and V is TRBV20-1; TRBD2 aligns across 12 bases. With V trimmed by 0 bases and J by 2 bases, 8 bases remained unmatched. This CDR3 is 17 amino acids long. Germline V lookup: CDR1 DFQATT, CDR2 SNEGSKA (reference sequence). CDR3 DNA: TGCAGTGCTAGAGATGGACTAGCGGGAAAGCGGACCTACGAGCAGTACTTC. It codes for CSARDGLAGKRTYEQYF.

In this sample, this clonotype turned up a few times. V usage is TRBV7-2 and J usage is TRBJ1-2; maybe TRBD1 (6 bases). Germline CDR1 is SGHTA and CDR2 is FQGNSA. The CDR3 runs to 14 residues. V lost 2 bases, J lost 8 bases, and 15 bases lay in between. The CDR3 spells CASSLPYGGQGYTF. The CDR3 nucleotides are TGTGCCAGCAGCTTACCTTATGGGGGGCAAGGCTACACCTTC.

This clonotype showed up just a few times. The J gene is TRBJ2-1, the V gene TRBV27, with TRBD2 identical over 11 bases. The length of the CDR3 is 16 residues. V gave up 5 bases and J gave up 7 bases; unmatched junction bases: 10. Germline CDR1 is MNHEY and CDR2 is SMNVEV (reference sequence). The DNA of the CDR3 is TGTGCCAGCAGTGCGTTAGCGGGAGGGCCAGGAAATGAGCAGTTCTTC. Its protein is CASSALAGGPGNEQFF.

This clonotype was observed many times. This rearrangement joins TRBV20-1 to TRBJ2-1; 10 bases are shared with TRBD2. V lost 3 bases to trimming and J lost 2 bases; unmatched junction nucleotides: 10. This CDR3 is built from 17 residues. Germline-derived CDR1 and CDR2 are DFQATT and SNEGSKA (reference sequence). CDR3 bases: TGCAGTGCTAGGCCTAGCGGGAGCCCGAGACCCTACAATGAGCAGTTCTTC. Its translation: CSARPSGSPRPYNEQFF.

This clonotype was seen a few times. The chain is built from TRBV25-1 and TRBJ1-6; 8 nucleotides match TRBD1. Germline loops: CDR1 MGHDK, CDR2 SYGVNS. After removal of 6 bases from V and 11 bases from J, the junction contained 9 bases not matched to a gene. The CDR3 covers 14 residues. CDR3 protein: CASSPRTGRAPLHF. The DNA of the CDR3 is TGTGCCAGCAGCCCCCGGACAGGGCGGGCACCCCTCCACTTT.